Below, 15 T cell receptor beta chains from the same sample are listed, as sequenced in a study of blood T cell repertoires in COVID-19. Profiled with immunoSEQ multiplex PCR; TCRdb holds only in-frame clones, not every one. The profile covers tens of thousands of clones, with over 75% appearing a single time and 6.5% to 7.5% taken by the ten largest. Sequencing used peripheral blood. The origin of the receptors is a man aged 60 to 69 with acute or convalescent COVID-19.

This clone was seen only once. The CDR3 reads CASSQRGQPYGYTF. For the CDR3, the DNA is TGTGCCAGCAGCCAGAGGGGACAGCCCTATGGCTACACCTTC. The V call is TRBV3-1 (or the pseudogene TRBV3-2), the J call TRBJ1-2; 7 positions match TRBD1. This CDR3 has 14 residues. The V gene's germline CDR1 is LGHDT and CDR2 YNNKEL (reference sequence). With V trimmed by 3 bases and J by 4 bases, 5 bases remained unmatched.

This rearrangement joins TRBV18 to TRBJ2-5; TRBD2 matches 10 bases. Germline V gene sequence: CDR1 KGHSH, CDR2 LQKENI. V dropped 8 bases and J dropped 2; count of bases not matched to a gene: 5. There are 14 residues in the CDR3. As DNA, the CDR3 is TGTGCCAGCAGACGGACTAGCGGACAAGAGACCCAGTACTTC. Translated, it gives CASRRTSGQETQYF.

The rearrangement joins TRBV5-1 to TRBJ2-6; 7 bases agree with TRBD2. The germline CDR1 and CDR2 sequences are SGHRS and YFSETQ. With 0 bases clipped from V and 0 bases from J, the junction kept 0 bases outside the gene matches. The CDR3 spans 16 residues. The CDR3 sequence: CASSLAGGSGANVLTF. DNA of the CDR3: TGCGCCAGCAGCTTGGCGGGGGGCTCTGGGGCCAACGTCCTGACTTTC. Combining the CDR3 with reference TRBV5-1 and TRBJ2-6 gives the whole variable domain KAGVTQTPRYLIKTRGQQVTLSCSPISGHRSVSWYQQTPGQGLQFLFEYFSETQRNKGNFPGRFSGRQFSNSRSEMNVSTLELGDSALYLCASSLAGGSGANVLTFGAGSRLTVL.

The chain joins TRBV28 to TRBJ2-5; 9 bases align to TRBD1. Germline trimming cut 8 bases from V and 5 bases from J; bases unmatched to any gene: 3. The germline gives CDR1 MDHEN, CDR2 SYDVKM. The CDR3 length is 12 residues. CDR3 residues: CASGQGPETQYF. CDR3 bases: TGTGCCAGCGGACAGGGGCCGGAGACCCAGTACTTC. Full variable domain (rest looked up from reference TRBV28 and TRBJ2-5): DVKVTQSSRYLVKRTGEKVFLECVQDMDHENMFWYRQDPGLGLRLIYFSYDVKMKEKGDIPEGYSVSREKKERFSLILESASTNQTSMYLCASGQGPETQYFGPGTRLLVL.

CDR3 residues: CASSFGLRETQYF. The CDR3 nucleotides read TGTGCCAGCAGCTTCGGGTTGAGGGAGACCCAGTACTTC. The chain combines TRBV7-2 with TRBJ2-5, with no clear D. In germline, CDR1 is SGHTA, CDR2 FQGNSA. This CDR3 region has 13 residues. V lost 3 bases and J lost 5, with 10 bases in between.

The rearrangement links TRBV7-2 to TRBJ1-5, with TRBD1 as a possible D gene (6 bases). This CDR3 has 13 amino acids. Germline assignment: CDR1 SGHTA and CDR2 FQGNSA. Trimming removed 6 bases from V and 7 bases from J, with 13 bases in between. Here the CDR3 reads CASRRDTGQPQHF. The DNA of the CDR3 is TGTGCCAGCAGACGGGACACAGGGCAGCCCCAGCATTTT.

The chain carries TRBV7-3 and TRBJ1-1; a weak D match, TRBD1 (6 bases). This CDR3 is 15 amino acids long. The ends were cut back, 0 bases at V and 4 bases at J, with 12 bases in the middle. Germline lookup yields CDR1 SGHTA and CDR2 FQGTGA. In DNA, the CDR3 is TGTGCCAGCAGCTTAACGGGGGACATCATCACTGAAGCTTTCTTT. Translation gives CASSLTGDIITEAFF.

The V and J genes are TRBV4-1 and TRBJ2-7, with 11 bases aligning to TRBD1. The CDR3 has 16 residues. With 0 bases clipped from V and 3 bases from J, the junction kept 4 bases outside the gene matches. Germline CDR1 reads MGHRA; CDR2 reads YSYEKL. CDR3 in DNA: TGCGCCAGCAGCCAAGACCGGGACAGGGGGTACTACGAGCAGTACTTC. This encodes CASSQDRDRGYYEQYF.

This chain connects TRBV7-9 to TRBJ2-1; TRBD2 agrees at 8 bases. The CDR3 extends over 15 amino acids. From germline, CDR1 is SEHNR and CDR2 FQNEAQ (reference sequence). After removal of 2 bases from V and 6 bases from J, the junction contained 6 bases not matched to a gene. CDR3 sequence: CASSLYSGAVNEQFF. As DNA, the CDR3 is TGTGCCAGCAGCTTATATAGCGGGGCGGTCAATGAGCAGTTCTTC.

The chain joins TRBV4-1 to TRBJ2-5; 8 bases agree with TRBD2. The V gene's germline CDR1 is MGHRA and CDR2 YSYEKL. This CDR3 comprises 16 residues. The ends lost 4 bases at V and 5 bases at J; junction bases unmatched: 12. CDR3 sequence: CASSRDVAGGWETQYF. In DNA form, the CDR3 reads TGCGCCAGCAGCCGAGACGTCGCGGGGGGTTGGGAGACCCAGTACTTC.

The rearrangement uses TRBV5-6 and TRBJ1-6; TRBD1 matches 7 bases. V lost 0 bases, J lost 10 bases, and 7 bases stayed unmatched. The CDR3 loop spans 15 amino acids. The germline CDR1 and CDR2 sequences are SGHDT and YYEEEE. The CDR3 spells CASSLAAGGRSPLHF. In nucleotides, the CDR3 is TGTGCCAGCAGCTTGGCGGCAGGGGGTAGATCACCCCTCCACTTT. Together with reference TRBV5-6 and TRBJ1-6, the CDR3 gives the full variable domain: DAGVTQSPTHLIKTRGQQVTLRCSPKSGHDTVSWYQQALGQGPQFIFQYYEEEERQRGNFPDRFSGHQFPNYSSELNVNALLLGDSALYLCASSLAAGGRSPLHFGNGTRLTVT.

The V gene is TRBV7-8, the J gene TRBJ2-3, with TRBD2 matching over 7 bases. CDR3 length: 14 residues. Trimming removed 8 bases from V and 4 bases from J; junction bases left unmatched: 9. CDR1 is SGHVS and CDR2 is FQNEAQ in the germline V gene. The CDR3 here is CASGREGGADTQYF. CDR3 sequence (DNA): TGTGCCAGCGGCAGGGAGGGTGGCGCAGATACGCAGTATTTT. The whole variable domain, filled in from reference TRBV7-8 and TRBJ2-3, reads GAGVSQSPRYKVAKRGQDVALRCDPISGHVSLFWYQQALGQGPEFLTYFQNEAQLDKSGLPSDRFFAERPEGSVSTLKIQRTQQEDSAVYLCASGREGGADTQYFGPGTRLTVL.

The chain employs TRBV6-6 and TRBJ2-6; no clear D gene. The germline V gene has CDR1 MNHNY and CDR2 SVGAGI (reference sequence). The CDR3 covers 15 residues. V gave up 6 bases and J gave up 0 bases, with 9 bases separating them. CDR3 DNA sequence: TGTGCCAGCAGAAAACAGAGCTCTGGGGCCAACGTCCTGACTTTC. Its translation is CASRKQSSGANVLTF.

The V gene is TRBV6-5, the J gene TRBJ1-6, with 9 bases matching TRBD1. Germline CDR1 and CDR2: MNHEY and SVGAGI. The CDR3 runs 14 residues. With V trimmed by 5 bases and J by 8 bases, 4 bases remained unmatched. As DNA, the CDR3 is TGTGCCAGCAGTCCCGGGACAGGGTATTCACCCCTCCACTTT. Protein: CASSPGTGYSPLHF.

This clone was recorded a few times. V is TRBV6-1 and J is TRBJ1-2; D perhaps matches TRBD1 (5 bases). This CDR3 has 17 residues. V gave up 4 bases and J gave up 7 bases, with 25 bases separating them. Germline CDR1 and CDR2: MNHNS and SASEGT. The CDR3 region has the DNA TGTGCCAGCAGTGCTGGGGCGAAAGCTCATTATACTTTTGGCTACACCTTC. Residues: CASSAGAKAHYTFGYTF.